This T cell receptor (beta chain) was recovered during a study of blood T cell repertoires in COVID-19. The data were produced by immunoSEQ multiplex PCR, yet TCRdb's version contains in-frame clones alone and is incomplete. The data show more than 250,000 clones, approximately 89% seen once. Participants' reported clinical history set cohort assignment. CDR1 is LNHDA and CDR2 is SQIVND in the germline V gene (reference sequence). The V and J ends lost 4 bases and 2 bases, in that order; junction bases with no gene match: 6. This CDR3 is 15 amino acids long. Sequencing was done on a sample of PBMCs or T cells enriched from blood (not recorded which). The rearrangement joins TRBV19 to TRBJ2-3; TRBD2 aligns across 7 bases. This sequence originates from a woman in her 30s who had recovered from COVID-19. The CDR3 DNA reads TGTGCCAGTAGTAGCCAGCGGGGACTCACAGATACGCAGTATTTT. Its protein is CASSSQRGLTDTQYF.